This TCR beta chain was obtained from a study of blood T cell repertoires in COVID-19. Looking at the study overall: Both acute and convalescent COVID-19 samples were obtained from the United States, Italy and Spain. T cells, B-cell-depleted T cells, or PBMCs provided the cDNA or gDNA that served as material.

Authors' methods: It was from reference gene primer amplification that nucleated cell counts were estimated. Some clones are missing from TCRdb's copy, which holds only in-frame ones; the method was immunoSEQ multiplex PCR. V and J calls plus clone size are reproduced from that table; the DNA served to infer D and trimming. The data show fewer than 200,000 clones, with 70% to 90% seen just once and 1.5% to 2% held by the top ten. The CDR3 loop spans 13 amino acids. Germline trimming cut 4 bases from V and 6 bases from J; bases unmatched to any gene: 5. CDR1 LGHNA and CDR2 YSLEER come from the germline V gene.

This chain joins TRBV4-3 and TRBJ1-2; 7 bases fit TRBD1. The source of this sequence is a man between 18 and 29 years old who had recovered from COVID-19. Sequencing was performed on peripheral blood. CDR3 protein: CASSRTGQDGYTF. The CDR3 bases are TGCGCCAGCAGCCGAACAGGACAGGATGGCTACACCTTC.